This entry describes one T cell receptor beta chain. Its matching antigen is unknown. The CDR3 is 17 amino acids. The V gene end was trimmed by 1 base and the J gene end by 8 bases; junction bases not matched to a gene: 15. Germline lookup yields CDR1 LGHNA and CDR2 YSLEER. Method: immunoSEQ multiplex PCR; TCRdb's copy keeps in-frame clones and lacks some. The sample records fewer than 100,000 clones, roughly 93% being singletons. The record originates from a study of Tregs in tolerant kidney transplant recipients. Study-level results: Changing PCR primers prevented nucleotide comparison between some patients' samples. Few patients were studied, so findings need validation in larger groups.

CD4+CD25+CD127- Tregs, CD4+CD25- non-Tregs, CD4 and CD8 cells were sorted. The sample was CD4+ T cells from blood, taken before the transplant. The sequence was obtained from a human donor who received a combined kidney and bone marrow transplant. The chain carries TRBV4-3 and TRBJ1-2, with 8 bases aligning to TRBD1. CDR3 in DNA: TGCGCCAGCAGCCAAGGTTGGACAGGGAGCGCCTGGGGGGGCTACACCTTC. It translates to CASSQGWTGSAWGGYTF.